One sample yielded the 21 T cell receptor beta chains listed below, sequenced in a study of cytomegalovirus exposure and HLA in healthy donors. PCR used 60 Vbeta primers and 13 Jbeta primers. TCRdb's table, derived via immunoSEQ multiplex PCR, lists solely in-frame clones and lacks some. The table gives more than 90,000 clones; the top ten clones make up around 3.5% of it. The specimen sequenced was PBMCs. The source of these receptors is a man younger than 45 in good health and CMV-seronegative.

For this clone: The junction and the germline gene differ at one end; a read error may be behind it. This rearrangement joins TRBV6-1 to TRBJ2-7; 7 nucleotides match TRBD1. From germline, CDR1 is MNHNS and CDR2 SASEGT. CDR3 length: 15 residues. CDR3 bases: TGTGCCAGCAGAGAAGGGACAGCCAGCTCCTACGAGCAGTACTTC. As protein: CASREGTASSYEQYF.

The J gene is TRBJ1-1, the V gene TRBV7-9; D ambiguous. Trimming pared 5 bases from V and 0 bases from J, leaving 7 bases between. The germline CDR1 and CDR2 sequences are SEHNR and FQNEAQ (reference sequence). This CDR3 is 13 amino acids long. The CDR3 nucleotides read TGTGCCAGCAGCCGGAGTATGAACACTGAAGCTTTCTTT. Translating it yields CASSRSMNTEAFF.

The gene calls are TRBV11-2 and TRBJ1-4; a weak D match, TRBD1 (5 bases). V lost 5 bases and J lost 4, with 11 bases in between. Germline-derived CDR1 and CDR2 are SGHAT and FQNNGV. The CDR3 is made up of 14 amino acids. This CDR3 is CASSLTAINEKLFF. As DNA, the CDR3 is TGTGCCAGCAGCCTGACAGCCATTAATGAAAAACTGTTTTTT. Full variable domain (missing parts from reference TRBV11-2 and TRBJ1-4): EAGVAQSPRYKIIEKRQSVAFWCNPISGHATLYWYQQILGQGPKLLIQFQNNGVVDDSQLPKDRFSAERLKGVDSTLKIQPAKLEDSAVYLCASSLTAINEKLFFGSGTQLSVL.

This chain connects TRBV9 to TRBJ2-5, with TRBD1 matching 7 bases. This CDR3 comprises 15 residues. The ends lost 4 bases at V and 0 bases at J; junction bases unmatched: 6. CDR1 is SGDLS, CDR2 YYNGEE, per germline. CDR3 amino acids: CASSPRDRYQETQYF. CDR3 in DNA: TGTGCCAGCAGCCCCCGGGACAGATACCAAGAGACCCAGTACTTC.

The chain recombines TRBV19 with TRBJ1-5, with a weak D call TRBD1 (5 bases). CDR3 length: 13 amino acids. The V end lost 6 bases, the J end lost 8 bases, and 14 bases lay between the germline ends. Germline CDR1 and CDR2: LNHDA and SQIVND (reference sequence). In DNA, the CDR3 is TGTGCCAGTAGCCAAGAGGGGAGGAAGCCCCAGCATTTT. Its translation is CASSQEGRKPQHF.

The V and J genes are TRBV7-7 and TRBJ1-5; D ambiguous. V was trimmed by 2 bases and J by 3 bases, leaving 17 bases between them. CDR1 and CDR2 from the germline V gene are SSHAT and FNYEAQ (reference sequence). The CDR3 is 17 amino acids. The CDR3 DNA sequence: TGTGCCAGCAGCTTACATTCGGGATTTTCCTTCAATCAGCCCCAGCATTTT. Encoded protein: CASSLHSGFSFNQPQHF. Supplemented by reference TRBV7-7 and TRBJ1-5, the full variable domain reads GAGVSQSPRYKVTKRGQDVTLRCDPISSHATLYWYQQALGQGPEFLTYFNYEAQPDKSGLPSDRFSAERPEGSISTLTIQRTEQRDSAMYRCASSLHSGFSFNQPQHFGDGTRLSIL.

This chain links TRBV18 with TRBJ1-5; D gene unclear. V lost 3 bases and J 5 bases, leaving 8 bases between the germline ends. Germline CDR1 is KGHSH and CDR2 is LQKENI. The CDR3 is made up of 13 amino acids. The DNA of the CDR3 is TGTGCCAGCTCACCGACACCATATCAGCCCCAGCATTTT. Translation: CASSPTPYQPQHF.

The chain recombines TRBV9 with TRBJ2-1; D is perhaps TRBD2 (7 bases). The CDR3 loop spans 13 amino acids. Germline CDR1 reads SGDLS; CDR2 reads YYNGEE. The V and J ends lost 6 bases and 7 bases respectively, with 14 bases between them. This chain's CDR3 is CASNPRGGNEQFF. The CDR3 nucleotides read TGTGCCAGCAACCCAAGGGGGGGGAATGAGCAGTTCTTC.

The chain couples TRBV2 to TRBJ2-7; 8 positions agree with TRBD1. The CDR3 has 16 amino acids. With V trimmed by 3 bases and J by 4 bases, 11 bases remained unmatched. Germline V CDR1 and CDR2: SNHLY, FYNNEI. The CDR3 DNA sequence: TGTGCCAGCAGTGACAGACAGGGGCTCGTTGGGTACGAGCAGTACTTC. Translation gives CASSDRQGLVGYEQYF.

V gene TRBV9 combines with J gene TRBJ2-2; D ambiguous. Germline assignment: CDR1 SGDLS and CDR2 YYNGEE. This CDR3 has 15 residues. V was trimmed by 1 base and J by 5 bases, leaving 12 bases between them. Written as DNA, the CDR3 is TGTGCCAGCAGCGTAAGCGCCGGTGTGACCGGGGAGCTGTTTTTT. As protein: CASSVSAGVTGELFF.

The chain uses TRBV5-1 and TRBJ2-7, with 10 bases matching TRBD2. Germline V lookup: CDR1 SGHRS, CDR2 YFSETQ. The CDR3 is 16 amino acids. J gave up 3 bases and V 4 bases, and 10 bases lay outside the gene matches. CDR3 region: CASSVSSAGGLYEQYF. The CDR3 DNA reads as TGCGCCAGCAGCGTATCCTCAGCGGGGGGGCTCTACGAGCAGTACTTC.

The rearrangement joins TRBV10-3 to TRBJ2-1, with D perhaps matching TRBD1 (6 bases). This CDR3 has 13 residues. The V gene's germline CDR1 is ENHRY and CDR2 SYGVKD. V lost 3 bases and J lost 4, with 7 bases in between. The CDR3 DNA reads TGTGCCATCAGTGAAACAGGGTACAATGAGCAGTTCTTC. This sequence encodes CAISETGYNEQFF.

As to this clone: Different DNA sequences within this sample yield the same CDR3. The chain combines TRBV9 with TRBJ2-3; TRBD2 matches 15 bases. With 2 bases clipped from V and 0 bases from J, the junction kept 1 base outside the gene matches. CDR1 is SGDLS and CDR2 is YYNGEE in the germline V gene. This CDR3 has 17 amino acids. This chain's CDR3 is CASSVGLAGGSTDTQYF. The DNA of the CDR3 is TGTGCCAGCAGCGTGGGACTAGCGGGGGGAAGCACAGATACGCAGTATTTT.

The J gene is TRBJ1-2, the V gene TRBV9; maybe TRBD1 (6 bases). The germline gives CDR1 SGDLS, CDR2 YYNGEE. This CDR3 is built from 14 residues. V was shortened by 0 bases and J by 8 bases, with 14 bases between the two germline ends. The CDR3 region has the DNA TGTGCCAGCAGCGTAGGTCCAGGGGCCTCCGGCTACACCTTC. Translated: CASSVGPGASGYTF.

The chain joins TRBV19 to TRBJ2-7; TRBD2 aligns across 11 bases. J gave up 3 bases and V 5 bases, and 3 bases lay outside the gene matches. The CDR3 is 14 residues long. Germline V gene lookup returns CDR1 LNHDA and CDR2 SQIVND (reference sequence). The CDR3 loop reads CASSFGLAGYEQYF. The CDR3 DNA reads as TGTGCCAGTAGTTTCGGACTAGCGGGCTACGAGCAGTACTTC. Based on the CDR3 plus reference TRBV19 and TRBJ2-7, the full variable domain is DGGITQSPKYLFRKEGQNVTLSCEQNLNHDAMYWYRQDPGQGLRLIYYSQIVNDFQKGDIAEGYSVSREKKESFPLTVTSAQKNPTAFYLCASSFGLAGYEQYFGPGTRLTVT.

V is TRBV27 and J is TRBJ1-1, with D unresolved. Per germline, CDR1 MNHEY and CDR2 SMNVEV (reference sequence). The CDR3 consists of 13 residues. V shed 8 bases and J shed 0 bases, with 10 bases lying between them. The CDR3 DNA reads TGTGCCAGCGGGCAGCCCATGAACACTGAAGCTTTCTTT. Residues: CASGQPMNTEAFF.

The chain joins TRBV6-5 to TRBJ1-6; D is perhaps TRBD1 (5 bases). The CDR3 has 14 residues. Deletions cut 6 bases from V and 8 bases from J, with 14 bases between. From germline, CDR1 is MNHEY and CDR2 SVGAGI. The CDR3 DNA reads as TGTGCCAGCAGCCGAGACAGAGAAGATTCACCCCTCCACTTT. This gives the protein CASSRDREDSPLHF.

This chain uses TRBV5-1 with TRBJ2-2; 10 nucleotides agree with TRBD2. V gave up 4 bases and J gave up 3 bases; unmatched junction bases: 6. Germline-derived CDR1 and CDR2 are SGHRS and YFSETQ. The CDR3 is made up of 16 amino acids. CDR3 nucleotide sequence: TGCGCCAGCAGCGCCATAGCGGGGGGCTACACCGGGGAGCTGTTTTTT. Translation: CASSAIAGGYTGELFF. The variable domain in full, completed from reference TRBV5-1 and TRBJ2-2, reads KAGVTQTPRYLIKTRGQQVTLSCSPISGHRSVSWYQQTPGQGLQFLFEYFSETQRNKGNFPGRFSGRQFSNSRSEMNVSTLELGDSALYLCASSAIAGGYTGELFFGEGSRLTVL.

The rearrangement links TRBV7-2 to TRBJ2-3; tentatively, D is TRBD1 (6 bases). V was pared by 4 bases and J by 3 bases, with 11 bases between. This CDR3 has 14 residues. Germline values: CDR1 SGHTA, CDR2 FQGNSA. The CDR3 nucleotides are TGTGCCAGCAGCTGGGGGCTAGGTACAGATACGCAGTATTTT. It specifies CASSWGLGTDTQYF.

The V call is TRBV5-6, the J call TRBJ1-2, with D possibly TRBD1 on 5 matching bases. The CDR3 has 14 residues. CDR1 is SGHDT and CDR2 is YYEEEE in the germline V gene. Trimming pared 3 bases from V and 8 bases from J, leaving 17 bases between. DNA for the CDR3: TGTGCCAGCAGCTGGGGGGTGGGCCCGAGAGGCTACACCTTC. It translates to CASSWGVGPRGYTF.

The chain carries TRBV11-2 and TRBJ1-5; 8 bases map to TRBD1. The CDR3 length is 15 residues. Germline V gene lookup returns CDR1 SGHAT and CDR2 FQNNGV. The V and J ends lost 0 bases and 5 bases, in that order; junction bases with no gene match: 3. CDR3: CASSLDQGAHQPQHF. The DNA of the CDR3 is TGTGCCAGCAGCTTAGATCAGGGGGCTCATCAGCCCCAGCATTTT. Full variable domain (remainder filled in from reference TRBV11-2 and TRBJ1-5): EAGVAQSPRYKIIEKRQSVAFWCNPISGHATLYWYQQILGQGPKLLIQFQNNGVVDDSQLPKDRFSAERLKGVDSTLKIQPAKLEDSAVYLCASSLDQGAHQPQHFGDGTRLSIL.